This T cell receptor beta chain was profiled in a study of cytomegalovirus exposure and HLA in healthy donors. Overall study findings and caveats: Around 160 TCR beta chains were listed as cytomegalovirus-associated.

60 Vbeta and 13 Jbeta primers were used in PCR. Repertoires were generated with immunoSEQ multiplex PCR, while TCRdb's copy carries only in-frame clones and drops some. The table includes 150,000 or so clones, 84% detected once. About this clone: Its antigen is still unknown.

When sampled, the donors appeared nominally healthy, though they likely had unrecorded immune exposures. The clonotype was recovered from a man aged 50-60 years in good health and CMV-seropositive. The sequenced material came from PBMCs.

The CDR3 sequence: CASSPESAGREKLFF. CDR3 nucleotide sequence: TGCGCCAGCAGTCCCGAGTCGGCAGGGCGAGAAAAACTGTTTTTT. This sequence joins TRBV5-1 and TRBJ1-4; D may be TRBD1 (5 bases). The germline CDR1 and CDR2 sequences are SGHRS and YFSETQ. The germline V and J ends were trimmed by 5 bases and 8 bases, with 19 bases remaining between them. The CDR3 runs 15 residues.